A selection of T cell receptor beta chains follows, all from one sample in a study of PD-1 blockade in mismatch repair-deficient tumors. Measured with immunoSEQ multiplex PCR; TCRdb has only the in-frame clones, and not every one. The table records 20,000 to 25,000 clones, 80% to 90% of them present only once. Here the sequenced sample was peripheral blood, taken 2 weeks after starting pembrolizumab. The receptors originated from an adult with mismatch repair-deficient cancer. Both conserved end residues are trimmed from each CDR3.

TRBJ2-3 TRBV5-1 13 ASSLSGVLGGTQY
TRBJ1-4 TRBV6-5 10 ATKTGPEKLF
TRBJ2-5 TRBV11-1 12 ASSRSSGGETQY
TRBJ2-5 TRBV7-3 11 ASSLYGTETQY
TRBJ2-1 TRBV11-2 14 ASSLREREVYNEQF
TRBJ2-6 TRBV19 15 ASSRDRDRSGANVLT
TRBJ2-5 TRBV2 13 ASSQASWTAETQY
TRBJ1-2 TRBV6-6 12 ASSSPLDGYGYT
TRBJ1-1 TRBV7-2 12 ASSLEGGFGQSP
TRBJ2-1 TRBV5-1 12 ATSPRQGREEQF
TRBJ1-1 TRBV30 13 AWTPWTGRNTEAF
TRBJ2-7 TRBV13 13 ASSLWDSGRYEQY
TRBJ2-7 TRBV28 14 ASSFSWGGLVYEQY
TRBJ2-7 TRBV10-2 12 ASSFKQGAPEQY
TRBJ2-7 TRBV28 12 ASSPREANYEQY
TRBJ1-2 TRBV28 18 ASAGNFGRRRPYANYGYT